These 9 T cell receptor beta chains originate from one sample sequenced in a study of OX40 agonist ivuxolimab in advanced cancers. TCRdb's table, derived via immunoSEQ multiplex PCR, lists solely in-frame clones and lacks some. The table lists fewer than 30,000 clones, 85% of them singletons. This specimen consisted of CD4+ or CD8+ T cells sorted from blood, obtained in a trial of the OX40 agonist ivuxolimab. The receptors originated from an adult with an advanced solid tumor such as melanoma, head and neck, liver or kidney cancer.

The chain is built from TRBV28 and TRBJ1-3; 8 bases agree with TRBD1. Germline CDR1 is MDHEN and CDR2 is SYDVKM. The junction had 9 bases not matched to a gene; V was cut back by 5 bases and J by 3 bases. CDR3 length: 16 residues. The CDR3 DNA is TGTGCCAGCAGTCCGTTGACAGGGGTGTTTGGAAACACCATATATTTT. It encodes CASSPLTGVFGNTIYF.

The gene calls are TRBV19 and TRBJ2-7, with 10 bases identical to TRBD1. Germline assignment: CDR1 LNHDA and CDR2 SQIVND (reference sequence). After removal of 3 bases from V and 5 bases from J, the junction contained 7 bases not matched to a gene. The CDR3 runs to 15 residues. DNA of the CDR3: TGTGCCAGTAGTATCATTGGGACAGGGGACGACGAGCAGTACTTC. Protein: CASSIIGTGDDEQYF.

By share, this clone ranks as medium-sized. The chain joins TRBV4-2 to TRBJ2-2; 8 bases align to TRBD1. J was trimmed by 5 bases and V by 7 bases; bases with no gene match: 12. The CDR3 sequence is 16 residues long. From germline, CDR1 is LGHNA and CDR2 YNFKEQ. CDR3 sequence (DNA): TGTGCCAGCAACTACGGACAGGGAGAAGGGACCGGGGAGCTGTTTTTT. Residues: CASNYGQGEGTGELFF.

The V call is TRBV28, the J call TRBJ2-7; TRBD1 matches 7 bases. V lost 3 bases to trimming and J lost 3 bases; unmatched junction nucleotides: 17. Germline loops: CDR1 MDHEN, CDR2 SYDVKM. The CDR3 has 18 residues. The CDR3 spells CASSLGERPNRGSYEQYF. CDR3 nucleotides: TGTGCCAGCAGTTTGGGAGAGCGACCGAACAGGGGTAGCTACGAGCAGTACTTC.

This chain links TRBV7-6 with TRBJ2-3, with 10 bases that match TRBD1. Per germline, CDR1 SGHVS and CDR2 FNYEAQ. The CDR3 extends over 19 amino acids. The junction had 10 bases not matched to a gene; V was cut back by 1 base and J by 0 bases. CDR3 in DNA: TGTGCCAGCAGCTTAGTTGGGACAGGGGCTCTATCTAGCACAGATACGCAGTATTTT. It encodes CASSLVGTGALSSTDTQYF.

This rearrangement joins TRBV6-1 to TRBJ2-7, with D possibly being TRBD1 or TRBD2 (5 bases each). Trimming stripped 4 bases from V and 2 bases from J, with 12 bases between. This CDR3 is 14 amino acids long. The V gene's germline CDR1 is MNHNS and CDR2 SASEGT. CDR3 coding DNA: TGTGCCAGCAGTGCCCGGGACCCGACCTACGAGCAGTACTTC. Protein sequence: CASSARDPTYEQYF.

V is TRBV23-1 and J is TRBJ1-6, with 7 bases lining up with TRBD1. TRBV23-1 is labeled an ORF, and its function is uncertain. This CDR3 region has 15 residues. The V segment lost 0 bases and the J segment 15 bases; nucleotides outside the gene matches: 11. The CDR3 here is CASSQSRGTDLGLHF. The CDR3 region has the DNA TGCGCCAGCAGTCAATCTAGGGGGACAGACCTGGGCCTCCACTTT.

The CDR3, as DNA: TGTGCCAGCAGCGGCCGGAGGACCGGGGAGCTGTTTTTT. It specifies CASSGRRTGELFF. V usage is TRBV21-1 and J usage is TRBJ2-2; whether TRBD2, the table's D call, matches the DNA was not checked. TRBV21-1 is a pseudogene segment. The CDR3 runs to 13 residues.

The chain is built from TRBV7-9 and TRBJ1-6; D gene unclear. CDR3 length: 15 residues. Deletions cut 5 bases from V and 3 bases from J, with 11 bases between. Germline values: CDR1 SEHNR, CDR2 FQNEAQ (reference sequence). This CDR3 reads CASSSTQDYNSPLHF. The DNA for the CDR3 is TGTGCCAGCAGCAGTACCCAGGACTATAATTCACCCCTCCACTTT.